This paragraph covers one TCR beta chain sequence. What it binds is unknown. The source of the sample is a study of cytomegalovirus exposure and HLA in healthy donors. PCR amplification relied on 60 Vbeta primers (plus 13 Jbeta primers). In the original analysis: In a later analysis, roughly 86 million unique TCR beta chains included roughly 11 million shared by two or more donors. Data came from immunoSEQ multiplex PCR; TCRdb stores just in-frame clones and leaves some out. V and J calls and clone size are as listed in that table; D and trimming were resolved from the DNA. The sample carries about 120,000 clones, about 74% recorded once. Study-wide points: 150 to 200 TCR beta chains were listed as cytomegalovirus-associated. In an earlier analysis, productive rearrangement rates for most beta V segments clustered near 87% or 30%.

This CDR3 comprises 16 residues. Germline CDR1 reads SGHRS; CDR2 reads YFSETQ. V was pared by 7 bases and J by 4 bases, with 22 bases between. The material sequenced was PBMCs. The chain combines TRBV5-1 with TRBJ2-3, with TRBD1 as a possible D gene (6 bases). The TCR was taken from a woman in her thirties or forties in good health and CMV-seropositive. The CDR3 sequence is CASGHGQQLTSDTQYF. CDR3 in DNA: TGCGCCAGCGGTCATGGACAGCAACTTACGTCAGATACGCAGTATTTT.